One and the same sample provided the 17 T cell receptor beta chains below, sequenced in a study of blood T cells in healthy people across ages. A second about 6 to 12 cycle PCR used barcoded and J-beta primers. MiXCR was run by TCRdb on the 5' RACE reads, yielding one entry per CDR3 protein. This sample has approximately 940,000 distinct CDR3 sequences, with approximately 49% found just once. Source material: blood. The origin of the receptors is a man aged 30 to 39 in good health.

The genes are TRBV7-2 and TRBJ2-3; 12 bases fit TRBD2. Germline V gene sequence: CDR1 SGHTA, CDR2 FQGNSA. The length of the CDR3 is 15 residues. The ends lost 5 bases at V and 4 bases at J; junction bases unmatched: 4. The chain's CDR3 is CASSTPSGGADTQYF. The CDR3 DNA is TGTGCCAGCAGCACCCCTAGCGGGGGGGCAGATACGCAGTATTTT. Filled out from reference TRBV7-2 and TRBJ2-3, the complete variable domain reads GAGVSQSPSNKVTEKGKDVELRCDPISGHTALYWYRQSLGQGLEFLIYFQGNSAPDKSGLPSDRFSAERTGGSVSTLTIQRTQQEDSAVYLCASSTPSGGADTQYFGPGTRLTVL.

This clonotype was seen a few times. The rearrangement links TRBV12-3 or TRBV12-4 to TRBJ1-5; 7 bases fit TRBD1. Losses at the gene ends were 5 bases for V and 6 bases for J; bases not matched to a gene: 10. This CDR3 has 15 amino acids. DNA of the CDR3: TGTGCCAGCAGTCCGACAGGGACAAGACGTCAGCCCCAGCATTTT. Its translation is CASSPTGTRRQPQHF.

The chain has TRBV11-3 and TRBJ2-3; TRBD1 matches at 10 bases. The ends lost 2 bases at V and 6 bases at J; junction bases unmatched: 5. Germline V CDR1 and CDR2: SGHNT, YENEEA. CDR3 length: 15 amino acids. The CDR3 bases are TGTGCCAGCAGCTTATACGGGACAGGGGACGATACGCAGTATTTT. It codes for CASSLYGTGDDTQYF.

The V and J genes are TRBV5-8 and TRBJ2-6; the match to TRBD2 covers 7 bases. In germline, CDR1 is SGHTS, CDR2 YDEGEE. V trimming: 0 bases; J trimming: 0 bases; junction bases outside the gene matches: 3. The CDR3 is 17 amino acids. The DNA of the CDR3 is TGTGCCAGCAGCTTGGATGGGGGGGGCTCTGGGGCCAACGTCCTGACTTTC. Translated, it gives CASSLDGGGSGANVLTF.

This clonotype turned up a few times. The V and J genes are TRBV29-1 and TRBJ2-5; 7 bases are a match to TRBD1. The J call may not be correct, given that the DNA end is closer to TRBJ2-7. The CDR3 is made up of 13 amino acids. Germline CDR1 SQVTM, CDR2 ANQGSEA. Here the CDR3 DNA reads TGCAGCGTTGTGACAGGGAATCGGAACGAGCAGTACTTC. Encoded protein: CSVVTGNRNEQYF.

This clonotype was recorded many times. The chain has TRBV4-1 and TRBJ2-7; 9 bases are shared with TRBD1. Looked up from germline, CDR1 is MGHRA and CDR2 is YSYEKL. Trimming at V came to 0 bases and at J to 4 bases, leaving 4 bases not matched to a gene. The CDR3 sequence is 15 residues long. CDR3 coding DNA: TGCGCCAGCAGCCAAGATAACGGACAGGGGTACGAGCAGTACTTC. Amino acid sequence: CASSQDNGQGYEQYF.

This chain uses TRBV10-3 with TRBJ2-1; 8 bases match TRBD1. Germline V gene sequence: CDR1 ENHRY, CDR2 SYGVKD. V lost 7 bases and J lost 3; bases outside the gene matches: 5. The CDR3 contains 14 residues. The CDR3 region is CAIKDRESYNEQFF. CDR3 in DNA: TGTGCCATCAAGGACAGGGAGAGCTACAATGAGCAGTTCTTC.

The V and J genes are TRBV7-9 and TRBJ1-2; no definite D call. The CDR3 is 13 amino acids. Germline V CDR1 and CDR2: SEHNR, FQNEAQ (reference sequence). The V gene lost 6 bases and the J gene lost 4 bases, with 12 bases spanning the gap. The CDR3 DNA sequence: TGTGCCAGCAGTCCAGAGGACGTCTATGGCTACACCTTC. Translated, it gives CASSPEDVYGYTF.

This clonotype has just a few counts. The chain is built from TRBV7-2 and TRBJ1-5; D unresolved. Trimming left V 4 bases short and J 6 bases short, with 7 bases between. CDR3 length equals 12 residues. CDR1 is SGHTA, CDR2 FQGNSA, per germline. CDR3 residues: CASSSRAQPQHF. The DNA of the CDR3 is TGTGCCAGCAGCTCTCGGGCTCAGCCCCAGCATTTT.

There are a few counts of this clonotype. V is TRBV6-5 and J is TRBJ2-3; 7 bases agree with TRBD2. This CDR3 region has 16 residues. Germline CDR1 reads MNHEY; CDR2 reads SVGAGI. J lost 5 bases, V lost 5 bases, and 13 bases had no gene match. CDR3 sequence: CASSPLSTSRRDTQYF. The CDR3 nucleotides read TGTGCCAGCAGTCCCCTATCGACTAGCCGTCGAGATACGCAGTATTTT.

This clonotype has a handful of counts. It may be a read error: a sequence one base away is much more abundant. The CDR3 is CASSLEGSPDTQYF. DNA of the CDR3: TGTGCCAGCAGCTTAGAGGGGAGCCCAGATACGCAGTATTTT. The V call is TRBV7-9, the J call TRBJ2-3; possibly TRBD1 or TRBD2 for D (5 bases each). Germline assignment: CDR1 SEHNR and CDR2 FQNEAQ (reference sequence). Trimming took off 1 base at V and 4 bases at J, with 9 bases between the two ends. The CDR3 spans 14 residues.

In its sample, this clonotype was seen once. The rearrangement links TRBV20-1 to TRBJ2-3; weak D call: TRBD1 (5 bases). Germline lookup yields CDR1 DFQATT and CDR2 SNEGSKA (reference sequence). The CDR3 sequence is 16 residues long. V was shortened by 3 bases and J by 3 bases, with 19 bases between the two germline ends. The CDR3 spells CSARSQGSVVTDTQYF. In DNA form, the CDR3 reads TGCAGTGCTAGGAGCCAGGGCTCGGTGGTTACAGATACGCAGTATTTT.

The gene calls are TRBV3-1 and TRBJ1-2; unclear D gene. Trimming took 2 bases from V and 8 from J, leaving 12 bases between them. Germline values: CDR1 LGHDT, CDR2 YNNKEL (reference sequence). CDR3 length: 13 amino acids. The CDR3 bases are TGTGCCAGCAGCCAAACGACGGCTGGGGGCTACACCTTC. It yields the protein CASSQTTAGGYTF.

This clonotype was found a few times. V is TRBV6-6 and J is TRBJ1-2; D may be TRBD1 (5 bases). Trimming pared 8 bases from V and 4 bases from J, leaving 14 bases between. This CDR3 comprises 13 residues. CDR1 is MNHNY and CDR2 is SVGAGI in the germline V gene (reference sequence). The CDR3 nucleotides are TGTGCCAGCGGCAACCAGGGCAGCTATGGCTACACCTTC. It translates to CASGNQGSYGYTF.

V usage is TRBV20-1 and J usage is TRBJ2-7; a possible D gene is TRBD1 (5 bases). Between the trimmed V and J ends, which lost 1 base and 0 bases, there was a span of 16 bases. The CDR3 sequence is 16 residues long. Germline lookup yields CDR1 DFQATT and CDR2 SNEGSKA (reference sequence). CDR3 DNA sequence: TGCAGTGCTAGAGGCAAGGCAGGGAAAAGCTCCTACGAGCAGTACTTC. As protein: CSARGKAGKSSYEQYF.

This clonotype has more than one count but fewer than ten. V is TRBV21-1 and J is TRBJ2-7; TRBD1 is taken as the D call from the table, unchecked against the DNA. TRBV21-1 is described as a pseudogene. This CDR3 region has 16 residues. CDR3 in DNA: TGTGCCAGCAGCACTTCGACAGGGACTCTCCACTACGAGCAGTACTTC. It encodes CASSTSTGTLHYEQYF.

V gene TRBV6-1 combines with J gene TRBJ2-5, with D tentatively TRBD2 (7 bases). The CDR3 is made up of 15 amino acids. Germline V gene lookup returns CDR1 MNHNS and CDR2 SASEGT. The V and J ends lost 10 bases and 6 bases respectively, with 24 bases between them. The CDR3, as DNA: TGTGCCATCCGTCATACAAAGGGGGGGTCGAAGACCCAGTACTTC. Residues: CAIRHTKGGSKTQYF.